A selection of T cell receptor beta chains follows, all from one sample in a study of PD-1 blockade in classical Hodgkin lymphoma. TCRdb's table, derived via immunoSEQ multiplex PCR, lists solely in-frame clones and lacks some. Of about 94,000 clones in the sample, roughly nine tenths were seen once. The sample here was peripheral blood mononuclear cells (PBMCs), taken before the second cycle of nivolumab. Receptor source: a human donor with classical Hodgkin lymphoma. Each CDR3 is given with its conserved first and last residue. D genes are given only for firm matches. Expanded clones are given a class, and other clones once, few, many or no size at all.

CDR3 length: 13
D gene: TRBD2
V gene: TRBV7-9
J gene: TRBJ2-1
clone size: NA
CDR3 DNA: TGTGCCAGCAGCGGCGCGGGAGGACCGCTTCTGTTCTTC
CDR3 protein: CASSGAGGPLLFF

CDR3 length: 12
D gene: TRBD1
V gene: TRBV9
J gene: TRBJ2-7
clone size: NA
CDR3 DNA: TGTGCCAGCTCCCCAGGGGGCTACGAGCAGTACTTC
CDR3 protein: CASSPGGYEQYF

CDR3 length: 14
D gene: NA
V gene: TRBV6-1
J gene: TRBJ1-3
clone size: NA
CDR3 DNA: TGTGCCAGCAGTCGAAGGGGTCCTGGAAACACCATATATTTT
CDR3 protein: CASSRRGPGNTIYF

CDR3 length: 16
D gene: NA
V gene: TRBV5-4
J gene: TRBJ2-6
clone size: NA
CDR3 DNA: TGTGCCAGCAGCTCGGGACATCAGGCCGGGGCCAACGTCCTGACTTTC
CDR3 protein: CASSSGHQAGANVLTF

CDR3 length: 16
D gene: TRBD1
V gene: TRBV18
J gene: TRBJ1-6
clone size: NA
CDR3 DNA: TGTGCCAGCTCATCAACCGGGACAGAGGATAATTCACCCCTCCACTTT
CDR3 protein: CASSSTGTEDNSPLHF

CDR3 length: 15
D gene: NA
V gene: TRBV4-1
J gene: TRBJ1-1
clone size: NA
CDR3 DNA: TGCGCCAGCAGCCAAGTATCCCGGGGGAACACTGAAGCTTTCTTT
CDR3 protein: CASSQVSRGNTEAFF

CDR3 length: 16
D gene: TRBD1
V gene: TRBV7-2
J gene: TRBJ1-5
clone size: NA
CDR3 DNA: TGTGCCAGCAGCTTAGGGGGGGGACAGGGAAACCAGCCCCAGCATTTT
CDR3 protein: CASSLGGGQGNQPQHF

CDR3 length: 14
D gene: NA
V gene: TRBV27
J gene: TRBJ1-5
clone size: NA
CDR3 DNA: TGTGCCAGCAGTTTAGTAGGCCATAATCAGCCCCAGCATTTT
CDR3 protein: CASSLVGHNQPQHF

CDR3 length: 15
D gene: NA
V gene: TRBV9
J gene: TRBJ2-7
clone size: NA
CDR3 DNA: TGTGCCAGCAGCCAAAGCCTAGACCGGGACTACGAGCAGTACTTC
CDR3 protein: CASSQSLDRDYEQYF

CDR3 length: 18
D gene: TRBD2
V gene: TRBV5-1
J gene: TRBJ2-7
clone size: NA
CDR3 DNA: TGCGCCAGCAGCTTGACGGCGGGGGGGACCCTAATCGCCTACGAGCAGTACTTC
CDR3 protein: CASSLTAGGTLIAYEQYF

CDR3 length: 15
D gene: TRBD2
V gene: TRBV7-2
J gene: TRBJ2-2
clone size: NA
CDR3 DNA: TGTGCCAGCAGCCGAACTAGCGGGGGTAGCGGGGAGCTGTTTTTT
CDR3 protein: CASSRTSGGSGELFF

CDR3 length: 14
D gene: NA
V gene: TRBV19
J gene: TRBJ2-4
clone size: NA
CDR3 DNA: TGTGCCAGTAGTATACAGGGGCGTGGGAACATTCAGTACTTC
CDR3 protein: CASSIQGRGNIQYF

CDR3 length: 13
D gene: NA
V gene: TRBV27
J gene: TRBJ2-2
clone size: NA
CDR3 DNA: TGTGCCAGCAGTTTATTAGGGGCACGGGAGCTGTTTTTT
CDR3 protein: CASSLLGARELFF

CDR3 length: 16
D gene: TRBD1
V gene: TRBV15
J gene: TRBJ2-7
clone size: NA
CDR3 DNA: TGTGCCACCAGCAGAGCAGACGGGACAGGGTCTTTCGAGCAGTACTTC
CDR3 protein: CATSRADGTGSFEQYF

CDR3 length: 13
D gene: NA
V gene: TRBV19
J gene: TRBJ1-3
clone size: once
CDR3 DNA: TGTGCCAGTAGTGTCGGCTCTGGAAACACCATATATTTT
CDR3 protein: CASSVGSGNTIYF

CDR3 length: 16
D gene: TRBD2
V gene: TRBV5-6
J gene: TRBJ2-1
clone size: NA
CDR3 DNA: TGTGCCAGCAGCACGGGACTACACAGCTCCTACAATGAGCAGTTCTTC
CDR3 protein: CASSTGLHSSYNEQFF

CDR3 length: 17
D gene: TRBD1
V gene: TRBV28
J gene: TRBJ1-5
clone size: NA
CDR3 DNA: TGTGCCAGCAGGCGCTCAGGGGGCCCTTATAGCAATCAGCCCCAGCATTTT
CDR3 protein: CASRRSGGPYSNQPQHF

CDR3 length: 14
D gene: TRBD2
V gene: TRBV10-2
J gene: TRBJ2-7
clone size: NA
CDR3 DNA: TGCGCCAGTACTTTAGCGGGAGCAACCTACGAGCAGTACTTC
CDR3 protein: CASTLAGATYEQYF

CDR3 length: 15
D gene: NA
V gene: TRBV6-1
J gene: TRBJ2-1
clone size: NA
CDR3 DNA: TGTGCCAGCAGTGAAGGGGACCCGCTGGGTAATGAGCAGTTCTTC
CDR3 protein: CASSEGDPLGNEQFF

CDR3 length: 15
D gene: NA
V gene: TRBV4-1
J gene: TRBJ1-5
clone size: NA
CDR3 DNA: TGCGCCAGCAGCCAAGGGGGGGGGCAAAATCAGCCCCAGCATTTT
CDR3 protein: CASSQGGGQNQPQHF

CDR3 length: 16
D gene: TRBD1
V gene: TRBV4-1
J gene: TRBJ1-3
clone size: NA
CDR3 DNA: TGCGCCAGCAGCCAAGAACAGGGGGGTGTTGGAAACACCATATATTTT
CDR3 protein: CASSQEQGGVGNTIYF

CDR3 length: 22
D gene: TRBD2
V gene: TRBV6-1
J gene: TRBJ2-7
clone size: NA
CDR3 DNA: TGTGCCAGCAGTGAAGAAGAAGATTATATTTGGGGGACTAGAGGGGCATCCTACGAGCAGTACTTC
CDR3 protein: CASSEEEDYIWGTRGASYEQYF

CDR3 length: 13
D gene: NA
V gene: TRBV6-5
J gene: TRBJ2-2
clone size: NA
CDR3 DNA: TGTGCCAGCAGAGCGTTGGGCGGCGGGGAGCTGTTTTTT
CDR3 protein: CASRALGGGELFF

CDR3 length: 16
D gene: TRBD1
V gene: TRBV19
J gene: TRBJ1-2
clone size: NA
CDR3 DNA: TGTGCCAGTAGTAAACGACCGGGACAGGGAAACTATGGCTACACCTTC
CDR3 protein: CASSKRPGQGNYGYTF

CDR3 length: 18
D gene: TRBD1
V gene: TRBV7-2
J gene: TRBJ2-2
clone size: many
CDR3 DNA: TGTGCCAGCAGCCCACAGCTCAGACAGGGGCTTTTGGGCGGGGAGCTGTTTTTT
CDR3 protein: CASSPQLRQGLLGGELFF

CDR3 length: 16
D gene: TRBD1
V gene: TRBV5-4
J gene: TRBJ2-2
clone size: NA
CDR3 DNA: TGTGCCAGCAGCGTCATCGGGACAGGGCGAACCGGGGAGCTGTTTTTT
CDR3 protein: CASSVIGTGRTGELFF

CDR3 length: 13
D gene: NA
V gene: TRBV7-9
J gene: TRBJ2-3
clone size: NA
CDR3 DNA: TGTGCCAGCAGCTTGGCCGGGGGAGATACGCAGTATTTT
CDR3 protein: CASSLAGGDTQYF

CDR3 length: 17
D gene: TRBD2
V gene: TRBV5-1
J gene: TRBJ2-3
clone size: NA
CDR3 DNA: TGCGCCAGCAGCGAAGGGACTAGCGGGGGATTCACAGATACGCAGTATTTT
CDR3 protein: CASSEGTSGGFTDTQYF

CDR3 length: 13
D gene: NA
V gene: TRBV5-1
J gene: TRBJ2-1
clone size: NA
CDR3 DNA: TGCGCCAGCAGCTTCGACAGTACCAATGAGCAGTTCTTC
CDR3 protein: CASSFDSTNEQFF

CDR3 length: 15
D gene: TRBD2
V gene: TRBV2
J gene: TRBJ2-7
clone size: NA
CDR3 DNA: TGTGCCAGCAGACTGACTAGCGGGAGCGGGGGCGAGCAGTACTTC
CDR3 protein: CASRLTSGSGGEQYF

CDR3 length: 17
D gene: TRBD1
V gene: TRBV27
J gene: TRBJ2-6
clone size: once
CDR3 DNA: TGTGCCAGCAGTTTTACAGGGGGCGCGTCTGGGGCCAACGTCCTGACTTTC
CDR3 protein: CASSFTGGASGANVLTF

CDR3 length: 14
D gene: NA
V gene: TRBV5-1
J gene: TRBJ1-1
clone size: NA
CDR3 DNA: TGCGCCAGCAGCCCGGACCGGCGAGGCACTGAAGCTTTCTTT
CDR3 protein: CASSPDRRGTEAFF